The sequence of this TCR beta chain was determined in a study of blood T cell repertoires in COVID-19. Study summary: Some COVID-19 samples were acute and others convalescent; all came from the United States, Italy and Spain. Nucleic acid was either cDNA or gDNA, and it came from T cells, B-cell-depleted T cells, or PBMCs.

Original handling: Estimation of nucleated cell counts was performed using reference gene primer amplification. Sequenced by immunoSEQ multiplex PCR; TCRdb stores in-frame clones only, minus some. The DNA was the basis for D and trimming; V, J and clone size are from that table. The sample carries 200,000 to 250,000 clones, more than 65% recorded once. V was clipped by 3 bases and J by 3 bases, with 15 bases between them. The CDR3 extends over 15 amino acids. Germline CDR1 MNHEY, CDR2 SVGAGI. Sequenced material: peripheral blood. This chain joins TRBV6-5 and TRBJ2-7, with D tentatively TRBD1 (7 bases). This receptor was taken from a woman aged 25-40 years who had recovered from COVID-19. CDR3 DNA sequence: TGTGCCAGCAGTTATACAGGGGAGGCCCTCTACGAGCAGTACTTC. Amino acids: CASSYTGEALYEQYF.